This entry concerns a single T cell receptor (beta chain). This clonotype occurred many times. Its antigen is not yet known. No qualities accompany the bases; no much larger clone lies one base away. This specimen belongs to a study of identical twins (dated by TCRdb to the mid-2010s). Notes on the research overall: TCR alpha and beta repertoires from monozygotic twins, unrelated adults of various ages and cord blood were deep-sequenced to test whether fetal clonotypes persist. To rule out contamination, the twin experiments were replicated at different times with different library preparation protocols.

General study outcomes and caveats: Out-of-frame TCR alpha sequences shared between twins showed an excess of low generation-probability sequences compared with coincidental sharing between unrelated individuals. Abundant cord blood beta clonotypes had fewer insertions, young adult naive repertoires showed a similar but weaker trend, and memory repertoires showed no such trend. Because the same donors could not be followed over many years, the conclusions relied on cross-sectional statistical analysis. In monozygotic twins, out-of-frame TCR alpha sharing was systematically underestimated by recombination models, although the models agreed with sharing between unrelated individuals. Invariant T cells such as MAIT and iNKT could partly confound zero-insertion analyses, although diverse VJ usage argued against such confounding for most clonotypes. Excess twin sharing in beta out-of-frame sequences was weaker because fewer shared sequences lowered the signal-to-noise ratio.

All donors were healthy Caucasians. Three unrelated non-twin adults were also sequenced: a male aged 18 to 29, a male aged 50 to 60 and a female aged 50 to 60. Miltenyi CD45RO+ enrichment and human naive T-cell isolation kits were used to isolate memory (CD45RO+) and naive T cells from PBMC. The junction shows trimming of 4 bases on V and 4 bases on J, plus 10 bases between the germline ends. Including cysteine and phenylalanine, the CDR3 has 12 amino acids. Of the read, only the CDR3 DNA is kept; its 36 bases are in frame from base 1. The germline V gene (reference sequence) provides CDR1 DFQATT and CDR2 SNEGSKA. The library was made by 5' RACE. The data were produced on an Illumina HiSeq 2000. A universal primer binding site was introduced by template switching, and a unique molecular identifier was present in the final cDNA, enabling accurate counting of TCR cDNA molecules. Specific primers in the conserved constant-segment region were used to synthesize first-strand cDNA for the TCR alpha and beta chains. To control for contamination, every cDNA library was double barcoded, receiving both a SMART-Mk sample barcode and Illumina barcodes. Two successive PCR steps introduced TruSeq adapter sequences along with Illumina sample barcodes. The TCR alpha and beta cDNA libraries were sequenced on the Illumina HiSeq platform using custom primers. The paper's data handling went like this. MiGEC processed the raw reads to extract unique molecular identifiers, while MiXCR was used to determine the CDR3 positions. For each individual, recombination models were inferred using an EM algorithm with the repgenHMM and IGoR tools. The analysis of shared clonotypes was done with the tcR package in R, with sharing normalized by the product of cloneset sizes. Out-of-frame nonproductive sequences were analyzed to study raw recombination free of thymic and clonal selection effects. TCRdb reprocessed the public reads (quality trimming at Q25 with fastp, clone calling with MiXCR) and kept in-frame beta chains. Each record represents a unique CDR3 protein, reported with the most common genes and DNA among its rows. TCRdb, not the authors, supplied the V and J calls. The sample table holds around 340,000 distinct CDR3 sequences, of which approximately 10% were seen once. The ten largest clones add up to roughly 8.7% of the sample.

The rearranged chain carries TRBV20-1 and TRBJ2-5, with the D segment identity uncertain. The sequence derives from a woman between 45 and 60 years old in good health. Sequencing used naive T cells sorted from blood. Explained via the paper, the cell subset or site label denotes: cells isolated with a human naive T-cell isolation kit. The CDR3 amino acid sequence is: CSAKGLGETQYF. Read as DNA, the sequence is TGCAGTGCTAAAGGCCTTGGAGAGACCCAGTACTTC.